The rows below give T cell receptor beta chains drawn from one sample of a study of cytomegalovirus exposure and HLA in healthy donors. Data came from immunoSEQ multiplex PCR; TCRdb stores just in-frame clones and leaves some out. The sample lists 150,000 to 200,000 clones, approximately 80% occurring once. Sequenced input: PBMCs. All receptors derive from a woman younger than 45 in good health and CMV-seropositive. The CDR3 runs from the conserved cysteine through the conserved F or W. Each record gives: clone size, J gene, D gene, V gene, CDR3 DNA, CDR3 protein. A D gene is named only where the DNA matches it firmly. Size is omitted from some rows. Given values are once, few, many or a class for expanded clones.

few | TRBJ1-1 | TRBD1 | TRBV7-7 | TGTGCCAGCAGCTCTGACAGGGACACTGAAGCTTTCTTT | CASSSDRDTEAFF
. | TRBJ2-7 | . | TRBV15 | TGTGCCACCAGCGTCGGAGGGGACTCCTACGAGCAGTACTTC | CATSVGGDSYEQYF
. | TRBJ2-1 | TRBD1 | TRBV7-9 | TGTGCCAGCACCCTAAGGGACAGCCTTAACAATGAGCAGTTCTTC | CASTLRDSLNNEQFF
. | TRBJ2-5 | TRBD2 | TRBV7-9 | TGTGCCAGCAGCTCCCGCGGACTAGCGGGACAAGAGACCCAGTACTTC | CASSSRGLAGQETQYF
. | TRBJ2-7 | . | TRBV7-2 | TGTGCCAGCAGCTTAGGGGGCCCTGGGGACGAGCAGTACTTC | CASSLGGPGDEQYF
once | TRBJ2-1 | TRBD2 | TRBV27 | TGTGCCAGCACGGGACTAGCACCTAAGGACAATGAGCAGTTCTTC | CASTGLAPKDNEQFF
few | TRBJ2-5 | TRBD2 | TRBV9 | TGTGCCAGCAGCGTAGTGGGAACTAGCGGGACCCAGTACTTC | CASSVVGTSGTQYF
once | TRBJ2-7 | TRBD1 | TRBV11-2 | TGTGCCAGCAGCCCGCCGGGGACAGGTGGAGAGCAGTACTTC | CASSPPGTGGEQYF
. | TRBJ2-7 | . | TRBV11-2 | TGTGCCAGCAGCTTAGTCCAGGAAACAGGCTACGAGCAGTACTTC | CASSLVQETGYEQYF
. | TRBJ1-2 | . | TRBV7-2 | TGTGCCAGCAGCTTTTCAGGTCTCAGCGGCTATGGCTACACCTTC | CASSFSGLSGYGYTF
. | TRBJ1-1 | . | TRBV18 | TGTGCCAGCCACGGCGGGGCTATGAACACTGAAGCTTTCTTT | CASHGGAMNTEAFF
. | TRBJ2-6 | . | TRBV9 | TGTGCCAGCAGCCCCCGCGGGGATGAGGCTGGGGCCAACGTCCTGACTTTC | CASSPRGDEAGANVLTF
. | TRBJ2-5 | . | TRBV21-1 | TGTGCCAGCAGCACGCCAGGAGGTGGCGGAGAGACCCAGTACTTC | CASSTPGGGGETQYF
. | TRBJ2-1 | . | TRBV5-5 | TGTGCCAGCAGCCCGAGGGGGGGCAGGGGAGCCTACAATGAGCAGTTCTTC | CASSPRGGRGAYNEQFF
. | TRBJ2-3 | TRBD1 | TRBV7-3 | TGTGCCAGCAGCTTACCTCGACAGGGGTCAGATACGCAGTATTTT | CASSLPRQGSDTQYF
once | TRBJ2-5 | TRBD1 | TRBV7-2 | TGTGCCAGCAGCTTAGACAGCGGACAGGGTCCGGAGACCCAGTACTTC | CASSLDSGQGPETQYF
. | TRBJ2-3 | . | TRBV9 | TGTGCCAGCAGCACCTCCGGGACTAGCACAGATACGCAGTATTTT | CASSTSGTSTDTQYF
once | TRBJ2-7 | . | TRBV28 | TGTGCCACGACTGACCTCCTCTACGAGCAGTACTTC | CATTDLLYEQYF
. | TRBJ1-2 | TRBD1 | TRBV7-3 | TGTGCCAGCAGCTTAGGGGGTACCGGGACAGGGTTTTTCTATGGCTACACCTTC | CASSLGGTGTGFFYGYTF
few | TRBJ2-5 | . | TRBV14 | TGTGCCAGCAGCCAAGCCCTACAGCTGCAGCAGTACTTC | CASSQALQLQQYF
. | TRBJ1-1 | . | TRBV29-1 | TGCAGCGTTGGGACTAAGGCTTTCTTT | CSVGTKAFF
. | TRBJ2-7 | . | TRBV2 | TGTGCCAGCAGCGTCCTCTACGAGCAGTACTTC | CASSVLYEQYF
. | TRBJ2-1 | TRBD2 | TRBV7-6 | TGTGCCAGCAGCTTAGCCGCGGGGGGCTCCTACAATGAGCAGTTCTTC | CASSLAAGGSYNEQFF
few | TRBJ2-1 | . | TRBV7-2 | TGTGCCAGCACCCTTACTCACAGTGAGCAGTTCTTC | CASTLTHSEQFF
. | TRBJ2-1 | TRBD2 | TRBV18 | TGTGCCAGCTCCCCATGGGGAGGGCAGGACGAGCAGTTCTTC | CASSPWGGQDEQFF
. | TRBJ2-3 | TRBD2 | TRBV11-2 | TGTGCCAGCAGTGGACTAGTGGGGCCAGTGGATACGCAGTATTTT | CASSGLVGPVDTQYF
once | TRBJ2-1 | . | TRBV2 | TGTGCCAGCAGTGAAGCTATAGAGCAGTTCTTC | CASSEAIEQFF
. | TRBJ1-1 | TRBD1 | TRBV19 | TGTGCCAGTAGTATAGACAGGGACAGGGGGAACACTGAAGCTTTCTTT | CASSIDRDRGNTEAFF
. | TRBJ2-2 | TRBD1 | TRBV18 | TGTGCCAGCTCACTCGGGACAGCGAACACCGGGGAGCTGTTTTTT | CASSLGTANTGELFF
. | TRBJ1-5 | . | TRBV6-5 | TGTGCCAGCAGTTACTCGAATCAGGCTCAGCCCCAGCATTTT | CASSYSNQAQPQHF
. | TRBJ1-4 | . | TRBV9 | TGTGCCAGCAGCAACGCCGGGAGAAGAGGTGAAAAACTGTTTTTT | CASSNAGRRGEKLFF
. | TRBJ2-7 | TRBD1 | TRBV29-1 | TGCAGCGCTGTGACAGGGGGAACCTACGAGCAGTACTTC | CSAVTGGTYEQYF
. | TRBJ2-1 | TRBD1 | TRBV9 | TGTGCCAGCAGCGTTTCAGGGGGTCACGAGGGTGAGCAGTTCTTC | CASSVSGGHEGEQFF
. | TRBJ2-7 | TRBD1 | TRBV18 | TGTGCCAGCTCACCCGAGACAGGGTTTGTTGAGCAGTACTTC | CASSPETGFVEQYF
. | TRBJ1-4 | . | TRBV5-4 | TGTGCCAGCAGCTTGGCCGGGGCCGGGAGTGATGAAAAACTGTTTTTT | CASSLAGAGSDEKLFF
. | TRBJ1-1 | TRBD1 | TRBV5-4 | TGTGCCAGCAGCTCCCCACAGGGGGCGTCAACTGAAGCTTTCTTT | CASSSPQGASTEAFF
. | TRBJ2-1 | . | TRBV9 | TGTGCCAGCAGCGTAGATAGAAATGAGCAGTTCTTC | CASSVDRNEQFF
. | TRBJ2-3 | . | TRBV28 | TGTGCCAGCAGTTTACTATCCACAGATACGCAGTATTTT | CASSLLSTDTQYF
. | TRBJ1-1 | . | TRBV6-6 | TGTGCCAGCAGCCTCTACAGGGTAACCACTGAAGCTTTCTTT | CASSLYRVTTEAFF
. | TRBJ1-5 | . | TRBV6-6 | TGTGCCAGCAGGGCATACAGGGATAGCAATCAGCCCCAGCATTTT | CASRAYRDSNQPQHF